What follows describes a single T cell receptor (beta chain). The antigen is unknown. Template switching by 5'RACE with UMIs generated the TCR beta cDNA. TCRdb re-called the 5' RACE reads and catalogs CDR3 proteins one per entry, DNA excluded. With about 460,000 distinct CDR3 sequences in the sample, the ten largest clones hold approximately 1.4%. The sample comes from a study of T cells expressing NK-cell markers. Per germline, CDR1 SGDLS and CDR2 YYNGEE. This CDR3 is built from 12 residues. Study findings and constraints: More than five donors showed dominant NKG2C+ clonotypes comprising about 1.0-7.5% of their CD8+ T cells.

The sequence derives from a woman in her fifties or sixties in good health. Sequencing was done on a sample of blood T cells: a sorted CD56 or NKG2C T cell subset, CD4+ or CD8+ T cells, or bulk PBMC T cells (not recorded which). The chain is built from TRBV9 and TRBJ2-1. This chain's CDR3 is CASSGIVDEQFF.